The text below deals with one T cell receptor beta chain. The table lists this clonotype with a few counts. Its binding antigen is unknown. No base quality values were provided; no much bigger clone lies one nucleotide off. These data belong to a study of T-cell memory formation after mild COVID-19 (dated by TCRdb to the early 2020s). With regard to the full study: TCR sequence clusters from the two donors were largely donor specific. T-cell clones expanding and contracting after mild COVID-19 in a couple of donors were tracked by longitudinal TCRalpha and TCRbeta repertoire sequencing. The cohort comprised two young, previously healthy adult volunteers, one female and one male.

V sheds 0 bases and J sheds 1 base, leaving 9 bases between their ends. From the cysteine through the phenylalanine, the CDR3 covers 15 amino acids. The kept DNA is CDR3 alone, 45 bases in frame from the first base. The CDR1 and CDR2 encoded by the germline V gene are MGHRA and YSYEKL. Results the study describes overall, beyond this receptor: The study covered only a couple of mild cases, and larger cohorts including severe cases with pre-infection samples were considered necessary. Some responding clones were found in pre-infection memory, which suggests that pre-existing cross-reactive memory T cells took part in the SARS-CoV-2 response. Contracting CD4+ clones turned up mainly in the CM and EM memory subsets, whereas EMRA was where CD8+ clones were enriched. From day 15 to 85, contracting clones showed balanced CD4/CD8 phenotypes, whereas a second wave of clones that expanded from day 15 to 37 leaned towards CD4+. Whether the second-wave clones peaking on day 37 were SARS-CoV-2 specific was not confirmed.

Data came from an Illumina NovaSeq 6000. TCRalpha and TCRbeta cDNA libraries were built by 5'RACE with constant-segment primers, adding sample barcodes and unique molecular identifiers. Trizol reagent was used to extract RNA from every sample. Library amplification was performed in two PCR steps, and a second sample barcode and Illumina TruSeq adapters were introduced in the second step. Libraries were sequenced on an Illumina NovaSeq with 2 x 150 bp paired-end reads. On the study's bioinformatics: Reads were demultiplexed and collapsed into UMI-guided consensus sequences with migec v1.2.7. With mixcr v2.1.11, UMI consensuses were aligned to TRA and TRB V and J templates and assembled into clonotypes. A clonotype was counted as expanded or contracted only if both edgeR and NoisET called the change significant, with noise models trained on biological replicates. For edgeR calls, a false discovery rate-adjusted p below 0.01 and a log2 fold-change threshold of 1 were applied. As an exploratory analysis of dynamics, PCA with hierarchical clustering was applied to max-normalized trajectories of the 1000 most abundant clonotypes. Each responding clone was given a CD4 or CD8 phenotype based on the CD4+ and CD8+ repertoires, which had been sequenced separately. TCRdb passed the public sequencing reads through fastp at Q25 and MiXCR, retaining productive beta sequences. Each CDR3 protein gets just one entry, which takes the most common genes and DNA from the rows behind it. For this entry, the V and J calls and clone size follow TCRdb and not the study's own pipeline. Within this sample are 100,000 or so distinct CDR3 sequences, with more than 9.5% of them counted one time only. About 40% of the sample is taken by the ten largest.

Ficoll-Paque density gradient centrifugation was used to isolate PBMCs. Sequenced sample: PBMCs or a T cell subset sorted from them (not recorded which). The receptor was isolated from a man aged 18 to 30 who had mild COVID-19 (a few samples of this study predate the infection). The sample titles of this study are shuffled in the database, so cell type and time point are left out; the donor was told from shared clones. The sequence links TRBV4-1 to TRBJ1-1; the D segment cannot be called with confidence. The nucleotide sequence is TGCGCCAGCAGCCAAGATTGGGCAGGGAACACTGAAGCTTTCTTT. Its protein is CASSQDWAGNTEAFF.